Sequencing of this TCR beta chain was carried out in a study of CD8 T cells in ankylosing spondylitis. Broader study findings: Disease-linked clones were found to be CD8+ and relatively rare in peripheral blood. Among TCR beta sequences, a motif of about 8 highly homologous variants appeared characteristic of ankylosing spondylitis blood. The study looked at matched synovial fluid samples from ankylosing spondylitis patients. Disease-linked clones were reported to be significantly enriched there.

As for this clonotype: What it recognizes is unknown.

V was clipped by 5 bases and J by 4 bases; unmatched bases: 12. Germline values: CDR1 SGHRS, CDR2 YFSETQ. The CDR3 contains 15 residues. Making use of molecular barcodes, quantitative 5'-RACE generated TCR beta libraries. TCRdb processed the 5' RACE reads anew with MiXCR; each CDR3 protein has one entry. The table has some 840,000 distinct CDR3 sequences, 12% seen once. The sequenced sample consisted of blood, either unsorted or a sorted T cell fraction (not recorded which). This chain joins TRBV5-1 and TRBJ2-7; 7 nucleotides match TRBD1. This receptor was identified in a male donor with ankylosing spondylitis. The CDR3 coding sequence is TGCGCCAGCAGGAGGGATTCGGGACAGCCATACGAGCAGTACTTC. The encoded protein is CASRRDSGQPYEQYF.